This TCR beta chain was found in a study of T cells in Graves' hyperthyroidism and ophthalmopathy. The overall study: Blood from the periphery was taken at initial diagnosis, before any treatment.

Per the germline V gene, CDR1 is LGHDT and CDR2 is YNNKEL (reference sequence). This CDR3 is built from 11 residues. Trimming took off 8 bases at V and 4 bases at J, with 3 bases between the two ends. Study-level results: Ophthalmopathy was predicted by the model a median of roughly 6.6 months ahead of onset.

Cells are PBMCs isolated from approximately 9.2 ml of fresh blood. Amplified TCR beta CDR3 regions came from RNA transcripts. An initial round of RT-PCR targeting the TCR CDR3 relied on the HTBI primer set. MiXCR, applied by TCRdb to the multiplex PCR reads, yields one record per CDR3 protein. The repertoire includes under 400,000 distinct CDR3 sequences, 18% of them detected once, and under 55% sits in the top ten. On this clonotype: As yet, its antigen is unknown.

V gene TRBV3-1 combines with J gene TRBJ2-6, with D unresolved. Sample: blood. The sequence came from a woman aged 45-65 years with Graves' hyperthyroidism. CDR3 loop: CASAGANVLTF. The CDR3 DNA reads TGTGCCAGCGCCGGGGCCAACGTCCTGACTTTC.